This T cell receptor (beta chain) emerged from a study of blood T cell repertoires in COVID-19. Looking at the study overall: Italy, Spain and the United States were the sources of the convalescent and acute COVID-19 samples.

Trimming removed 0 bases at V and 7 bases at J, with 18 bases between. This CDR3 comprises 15 residues. CDR1 SQVTM and CDR2 ANQGSEA come from the germline V gene. Profiling relied on immunoSEQ multiplex PCR, and the TCRdb table lists in-frame clones only, not all of them. The profile shows just under 250,000 clones, around 89% of them singletons. This sequence originates from a woman aged 30 to 39 who had recovered from COVID-19. The sequencing input was PBMCs or T cells enriched from blood (not recorded which). J is TRBJ1-2 and V is TRBV29-1; D uncertain. The CDR3 DNA reads as TGCAGCGTTGAAGAACAGACGACACTCTTTGGTGGCTACACCTTC. Translating it yields CSVEEQTTLFGGYTF. The full variable domain, completed using reference TRBV29-1 and TRBJ1-2, is SAVISQKPSRDICQRGTSLTIQCQVDSQVTMMFWYRQQPGQSLTLIATANQGSEATYESGFVIDKFPISRPNLTFSTLTVSNMSPEDSSIYLCSVEEQTTLFGGYTFGSGTRLTVV.